The 22 T cell receptor beta chains listed next were all sequenced from one sample in a study of T-cell memory formation after mild COVID-19. TCRdb redid the calling of the 5' RACE reads with MiXCR, one entry per CDR3 protein. Of about 250,000 distinct CDR3 sequences in the sample, about 16% were seen once. Input material: PBMCs or a T cell subset sorted from them (not recorded which). The receptor source for this set is an adult woman who had mild COVID-19 (a few samples of this study predate the infection). Cell type and time point are not known.

This clonotype has a handful of counts. The rearrangement links TRBV5-1 to TRBJ1-1; D may be TRBD1 (5 bases). V was shortened by 4 bases and J by 2 bases, with 15 bases between the two germline ends. From germline, CDR1 is SGHRS and CDR2 YFSETQ. The CDR3 spans 15 residues. CDR3 sequence (DNA): TGCGCCAGCAGCCCTGGCGGGGGGGTTAACACTGAAGCTTTCTTT. Translated: CASSPGGGVNTEAFF.

A few counts support this clonotype. V gene TRBV10-3 combines with J gene TRBJ1-2; 8 bases map to TRBD1. J was trimmed by 5 bases and V by 8 bases; bases with no gene match: 7. The CDR3 has 13 amino acids. In germline, CDR1 is ENHRY, CDR2 SYGVKD. The CDR3 sequence: CAIQDRANYGYTF. The CDR3 DNA is TGTGCCATCCAGGACAGGGCCAATTATGGCTACACCTTC.

This clonotype was seen only a few times. V usage is TRBV29-1 and J usage is TRBJ1-2; a weak D match, TRBD1 (6 bases). V dropped 8 bases and J dropped 3 bases, with 19 bases sitting between them. The V gene's germline CDR1 is SQVTM and CDR2 ANQGSEA. The CDR3 spans 14 residues. The CDR3 protein is CSTTPGGQDYGYTF. In nucleotides, the CDR3 is TGCAGCACGACTCCTGGGGGCCAAGACTATGGCTACACCTTC.

At least ten counts were recorded for this clonotype. The CDR3, as DNA: TGTGCCAGCAGCTTAGGGGGGACGCGACCCAAGGGCTACACCTTC. Encoded protein: CASSLGGTRPKGYTF. The J gene is TRBJ1-2, the V gene TRBV7-9; TRBD1 is a possible D gene (5 bases). The V end lost 1 base, the J end lost 8 bases, and 17 bases lay between the germline ends. CDR3 size: 15 residues. In germline, CDR1 is SEHNR, CDR2 FQNEAQ (reference sequence).

V and J are TRBV10-3 and TRBJ1-2, with D possibly matching TRBD1 (6 bases). Trimming took 9 bases from V and 4 from J, leaving 18 bases between them. The CDR3 loop spans 14 amino acids. Looked up from germline, CDR1 is ENHRY and CDR2 is SYGVKD. In DNA form, the CDR3 reads TGTGCCATACAGGGACCCTCAGAAGCCTATGGCTACACCTTC. It translates to CAIQGPSEAYGYTF.

This clonotype occurred many times. V gene TRBV4-1 combines with J gene TRBJ1-2; D call uncertain. Germline V gene data show CDR1 as MGHRA and CDR2 as YSYEKL. V was trimmed by 6 bases and J by 7 bases, leaving 21 bases between them. The CDR3 contains 15 residues. The CDR3 bases are TGCGCCAGCAGGTTGACGGGTACTAGTCGTCTTGGCTACACCTTC. Encoded protein: CASRLTGTSRLGYTF.

The CDR3 DNA follows: TGTGCCAGTAGTAGGGACGCTGCACTTTCTGGGGCCAACGTCCTGACTTTC. This gives the protein CASSRDAALSGANVLTF. The gene calls are TRBV19 and TRBJ2-6; D assignment may be TRBD1 or TRBD2 (5 bases each). The CDR3 runs to 17 residues. Germline V gives CDR1 LNHDA, CDR2 SQIVND (reference sequence). The V and J ends lost 4 bases and 1 base respectively, with 14 bases between them.

The genes are TRBV12-3 or TRBV12-4 and TRBJ1-3; D perhaps matches TRBD1 (5 bases). V was shortened by 3 bases and J by 0 bases, with 9 bases between the two germline ends. CDR3 length equals 15 residues. CDR3 nucleotides: TGTGCCAGCAGTTTTAATGGGGGCTCTGGAAACACCATATATTTT. Translating gives CASSFNGGSGNTIYF.

The rearrangement uses TRBV7-2 and TRBJ2-1, with D perhaps matching TRBD1 (5 bases). Between the trimmed V and J ends, which lost 7 bases and 6 bases, there was a span of 19 bases. The CDR3 totals 15 residues. Germline V gene sequence: CDR1 SGHTA, CDR2 FQGNSA. CDR3 sequence: CASKKAWQGGNEQFF. CDR3 nucleotide sequence: TGTGCCAGCAAAAAAGCGTGGCAGGGCGGCAATGAGCAGTTCTTC.

This chain links TRBV12-3 or TRBV12-4 with TRBJ2-3, with 8 bases identical to TRBD1. With 6 bases clipped from V and 7 bases from J, the junction kept 3 bases outside the gene matches. The CDR3 has 12 amino acids. The DNA of the CDR3 is TGTGCCAGCAGCAGGGGGCTCTATACGCAGTATTTT. It is translated as CASSRGLYTQYF.

The table lists this clonotype with many counts. This chain links TRBV7-6 with TRBJ2-7, with 13 bases aligning to TRBD2. Losses at the gene ends were 4 bases for V and 6 bases for J; bases not matched to a gene: 3. The germline CDR1 and CDR2 sequences are SGHVS and FNYEAQ. The length of the CDR3 is 14 residues. This chain's CDR3 is CASSSLAGGSEQYF. In DNA form, the CDR3 reads TGTGCCAGCAGCTCACTAGCGGGAGGGTCCGAGCAGTACTTC.

The chain uses TRBV6-2 or TRBV6-3 and TRBJ2-1; 8 bases fit TRBD2. Per the germline V gene, CDR1 is MNHEY and CDR2 is SVGEGT. With V trimmed by 0 bases and J by 0 bases, 4 bases remained unmatched. The CDR3 loop spans 17 amino acids. CDR3 coding DNA: TGTGCCAGCAGTTACTCGCTAGCGGGTTACTCCTACAATGAGCAGTTCTTC. The encoded protein is CASSYSLAGYSYNEQFF.

This chain links TRBV27 with TRBJ2-7, with TRBD1 identical over 9 bases. After removal of 2 bases from V and 5 bases from J, the junction contained 4 bases not matched to a gene. Germline CDR1 and CDR2: MNHEY and SMNVEV (reference sequence). This CDR3 contains 14 residues. This CDR3 is CASSLPDRGDEQYF. For the CDR3, the DNA is TGTGCCAGCAGTTTACCGGACAGGGGCGACGAGCAGTACTTC.

The V and J genes are TRBV20-1 and TRBJ1-4, with D perhaps matching TRBD1 (5 bases). The CDR3 is made up of 14 amino acids. Deletions cut 5 bases from V and 3 bases from J, with 13 bases between. Germline V CDR1 and CDR2: DFQATT, SNEGSKA (reference sequence). The CDR3 nucleotides are TGCAGTGCTCCCGACAGCCAGTCTAATGAAAAACTGTTTTTT. Its protein is CSAPDSQSNEKLFF.

This clonotype showed up just a few times. The V gene is TRBV5-4, the J gene TRBJ2-1, with D hard to call. The germline CDR1 and CDR2 sequences are SGHNT and YYREEE (reference sequence). The CDR3 runs 13 residues. The ends were cut back, 0 bases at V and 4 bases at J, with 5 bases in the middle. CDR3 in DNA: TGTGCCAGCAGCTTGGACAGTTACAATGAGCAGTTCTTC. This sequence encodes CASSLDSYNEQFF.

This clonotype was detected ten times or more. This sequence joins TRBV6-2 or TRBV6-3 and TRBJ2-3; possible D gene TRBD2, 5 bases. CDR1 is MNHEY, CDR2 SVGEGT, per germline. Trimming cost V 6 bases and J 2 bases, with 12 bases left between them. CDR3 size: 14 residues. The CDR3 sequence is CASRREGLTDTQYF. Written as DNA, the CDR3 is TGTGCCAGCAGGAGAGAGGGCCTCACAGATACGCAGTATTTT.

This clonotype was seen ten or more times. The CDR3 spells CASSPLSTANTEAFF. The CDR3 DNA is TGTGCCAGCTCACCACTATCGACGGCGAACACTGAAGCTTTCTTT. The chain is built from TRBV18 and TRBJ1-1; unclear D gene. Per germline, CDR1 KGHSH and CDR2 LQKENI. This CDR3 is built from 15 residues. The V and J ends lost 1 base and 1 base respectively, with 10 bases between them.

J is TRBJ2-1 and V is TRBV30; TRBD2 is a possible D gene (5 bases). CDR3 size: 13 residues. The germline gives CDR1 GTSNPN, CDR2 SVGIG (reference sequence). Trimming took 3 bases from V and 2 from J, leaving 8 bases between them. The CDR3 DNA reads as TGTGCCTGGAGCAGACTAACCTACAATGAGCAGTTCTTC. Residues: CAWSRLTYNEQFF. The full variable domain, completed using reference TRBV30 and TRBJ2-1, is SQTIHQWPATLVQPVGSPLSLECTVEGTSNPNLYWYRQAAGRGLQLLFYSVGIGQISSEVPQNLSASRPQDRQFILSSKKLLLSDSGFYLCAWSRLTYNEQFFGPGTRLTVL.

This clonotype was seen a few times. The chain links TRBV29-1 to TRBJ2-7; D is possibly TRBD1 or TRBD2 (6 bases each). Trimming took 6 bases from V and 3 from J, leaving 21 bases between them. This CDR3 spans 15 amino acids. CDR1 is SQVTM and CDR2 is ANQGSEA in the germline V gene. This CDR3 is CSVDSLGGGGYEQYF. The CDR3 region has the DNA TGCAGCGTCGATAGCCTGGGTGGAGGGGGCTACGAGCAGTACTTC.

This clonotype was counted ten times or more. The chain carries TRBV5-1 and TRBJ2-4; TRBD2 matches at 11 bases. CDR1 and CDR2 (germline): SGHRS, YFSETQ. The CDR3 length is 14 residues. V shed 4 bases and J 8 bases; nucleotides not matched to a gene: 5. The CDR3 region is CASSLSGGADIQYF. Here the CDR3 DNA reads TGCGCCAGCAGCCTTAGCGGGGGGGCGGACATTCAGTACTTC.

This chain uses TRBV4-1 with TRBJ2-3, with 8 bases lining up with TRBD1. The CDR3 spans 15 residues. Germline-derived CDR1 and CDR2 are MGHRA and YSYEKL. V trimming: 0 bases; J trimming: 3 bases; junction bases outside the gene matches: 2. This CDR3 reads CASSQEGQATDTQYF. Written as DNA, the CDR3 is TGCGCCAGCAGCCAAGAGGGACAGGCTACAGATACGCAGTATTTT.

In this sample, this clonotype turned up a few times. The chain employs TRBV12-3 or TRBV12-4 and TRBJ2-1; D may be TRBD1 (6 bases). V lost 6 bases to trimming and J lost 7 bases, with 16 bases between them. This CDR3 spans 14 amino acids. CDR3 sequence: CASSHFTGSNEQFF. DNA of the CDR3: TGTGCCAGCAGCCACTTTACAGGGAGTAATGAGCAGTTCTTC.